This TCR beta chain was documented in a study of cytomegalovirus exposure and HLA in healthy donors. About the research overall: The 130 or so validation repertoires used a platform that matched the one used for the 500 to 700 first-cohort repertoires, as a later analysis reported. Study-wide points: The majority of TCR sequences were rare, yet some public TCRs appeared in many donors. In vitro assays verified that a few CMV-associated chains recognized CMV antigens specifically.

Regarding this clone: What it binds is unknown.

The data were produced by immunoSEQ multiplex PCR, yet TCRdb's version contains in-frame clones alone and is incomplete. This table holds about 58,000 clones, more than 75% found once. The germline V gene encodes CDR1 SNHLY and CDR2 FYNNEI. Trimming left V 9 bases short and J 1 base short, with 12 bases between. The CDR3 sequence is 13 residues long. This sequence originates from a man younger than 35 in good health and CMV-seronegative. Sequenced material: PBMCs. The chain employs TRBV2 and TRBJ1-2, with D possibly TRBD1 on 5 matching bases. The CDR3 protein is CASESRGNYGYTF. In nucleotides, the CDR3 is TGTGCCAGTGAATCAAGGGGTAACTATGGCTACACCTTC. The full variable domain, in which reference TRBV2 and TRBJ1-2 provide the parts outside the CDR3, is EPEVTQTPSHQVTQMGQEVILRCVPISNHLYFYWYRQILGQKVEFLVSFYNNEISEKSEIFDDQFSVERPDGSNFTLKIRSTKLEDSAMYFCASESRGNYGYTFGSGTRLTVV.